This record concerns one T cell receptor (beta chain) sequence. The antigen remains unidentified. The sample is drawn from a study of pediatric ulcerative colitis. Overall study: Fewer than 10 patients showed pancolitis and two showed left-sided colitis.

Whole-study findings and limits: No controls had the two rectal clonotypes shared by ulcerative colitis patients.

Assay: immunoSEQ multiplex PCR; the TCRdb copy retains only in-frame clones and omits some. The table shows approximately 32,000 clones, with roughly four fifths occurring only once. The CDR3 has 13 residues. CDR1 and CDR2 (germline): KGHSH, LQKENI. Trimming took off 8 bases at V and 8 bases at J, with 18 bases between the two ends. Sample: blood. This TCR was recovered from a boy aged 5-17 years with severe ulcerative colitis. The chain couples TRBV18 to TRBJ1-2, with a weak D call TRBD1 (6 bases). Here the CDR3 DNA reads TGTGCCAGCCACTACGACAGGTCTGTCGGCTACACCTTC. Translated, it gives CASHYDRSVGYTF.